What follows describes a single T cell receptor beta chain. The antigen is unknown. One junction end does not reproduce the germline sequence, and a read error may be involved. In the same sample, other DNA sequences code for this CDR3. These data originate in a study of Ad26.COV2.S vaccination and SARS-CoV-2 variants. Study-wide background: The Ad26.COV2.S arm of the COV1001 trial was where the donor was placed.

Clones were read by immunoSEQ multiplex PCR, and TCRdb kept only the in-frame ones, dropping some. The sample includes around 450,000 clones, roughly nine tenths seen only once; the top ten take 1.7%. Specified treatment: some 20 received Ad26.COV2.S at low or high dose, single or two shots; several received placebo; per-sample allocation not given. Sampling was done on day 63 after the first vaccine or placebo injection. The study, taken as a whole, reports: In TCR breadth and depth analyses, total T cell responses may have been underestimated.

From germline, CDR1 is SGHRS and CDR2 YFSETQ. CDR3 length equals 12 residues. This sequence joins TRBV5-1 and TRBJ1-1; no clear D gene. The sequence was collected from a person between 18 and 59 years old who received the Ad26.COV2.S COVID-19 vaccine or a placebo. The sample was peripheral blood, taken in a trial of Ad26.COV2.S vaccine versus placebo. CDR3 DNA sequence: TGCGCCAGCAGGTTGGGCGGTACTGAAGCTTTCTTT. It codes for CASRLGGTEAFF.